Listed below are T cell receptor beta chains from one sample, sequenced in a study of blood T cell repertoires in COVID-19. Clones were read by immunoSEQ multiplex PCR, and TCRdb kept only the in-frame ones, dropping some. Here the sample spans roughly 100,000 clones, approximately 89% being singletons. Input material: peripheral blood. Every receptor here comes from a woman older than 75 in a cohort sampled during active COVID-19. Both conserved end residues are part of each CDR3. D genes are given only for firm matches.

>TRBV5-5|NA|TRBJ1-1
CASSRPGRTEAFF
>TRBV3-1/TRBV3-2|NA|TRBJ1-2
CASSQDRGGYGYTF
>TRBV11-2|NA|TRBJ1-4
CASSLETQGGKLFF
>TRBV19|TRBD1|TRBJ1-5
CASSIPTTGGNQPQHF
>TRBV9|TRBD1|TRBJ2-2
CASTGISGTGGTGELFF
>TRBV7-9|NA|TRBJ1-2
CASSLGGDGYTF
>TRBV19|TRBD1|TRBJ1-1
CASQIQGATEAFF
>TRBV5-1|TRBD1|TRBJ1-2
CASSLQGTDGYTF
>TRBV10-2|TRBD1|TRBJ2-1
CASSQGAEQFF
>TRBV18|NA|TRBJ1-5
CASSPRAAGDQPQHF
>TRBV11-3|TRBD2|TRBJ2-1
CASSLAGTSNNEQFF
>TRBV27|NA|TRBJ2-7
CASRTVHEQYF
>TRBV7-9|NA|TRBJ2-1
CASSYPAPQGRSSYNEQFF
>TRBV6-1|NA|TRBJ1-2
CASSDGQSTSNYGYTF
>TRBV30|NA|TRBJ2-7
CAWNGGNYEQYF
>TRBV24-1|TRBD2|TRBJ2-1
CATSGVAGGLNEQFF
>TRBV28|NA|TRBJ1-5
CASSLRGISNQPQHF
>TRBV5-1|NA|TRBJ1-6
CASSFVSAQGNSPLHF
>TRBV11-2|NA|TRBJ2-1
CASSLRRDSYNEQFF
>TRBV5-4|TRBD2|TRBJ2-5
CASSLELFGGETQYF
>TRBV7-2|TRBD2|TRBJ2-5
CASSARLAGGRETQYF
>TRBV3-1/TRBV3-2|NA|TRBJ1-2
CASSQVLQSANYGYTF
>TRBV7-9|TRBD2|TRBJ2-3
CASSFAGGQVAQYF
>TRBV28|TRBD1|TRBJ2-1
CASSFGGQGWSEQFF
>TRBV6-5|NA|TRBJ1-2
CASRPGGYGYTF
>TRBV18|NA|TRBJ1-5
CASSQGSQEAQHF
>TRBV5-1|TRBD2|TRBJ2-3
CASSGPGLAGGQTDTQYF
>TRBV5-6|TRBD2|TRBJ2-5
CASSSGTSTIWGETQYF
>TRBV4-1|NA|TRBJ2-3
CASSQEGRPDTQYF
>TRBV15|TRBD2|TRBJ2-1
CATSRDVAGGHNEQFF
>TRBV27|NA|TRBJ1-2
CASSLGRGDGYTF
>TRBV19|NA|TRBJ2-2
CAAAGAKNTGELFF
>TRBV28|TRBD2|TRBJ2-7
CASSLSGSKYEQYF
>TRBV18|NA|TRBJ2-7
CASSPPYPQVLSYEQYF
>TRBV6-5|NA|TRBJ1-1
CASSTTGVYVEAFF
>TRBV6-6|NA|TRBJ1-2
CASKELRGTYGYTF
>TRBV7-9|TRBD1|TRBJ1-2
CASSLEGTGANYGYTF
>TRBV14|TRBD2|TRBJ2-7
CASSPVRGGLYEQYF
>TRBV18|NA|TRBJ2-7
CASSPGGTAYEQYF
>TRBV11-2|NA|TRBJ2-1
CASSDRTGGEQFF
>TRBV29-1|NA|TRBJ1-1
CSVADQGGRTEAFF
>TRBV14|TRBD1|TRBJ2-2
CASSPGQSNTGELFF
>TRBV15|TRBD1|TRBJ1-1
CATSREGQGGNTEAFF
>TRBV23-1|TRBD1|TRBJ2-5
CASSQSRDRGRQETQYF
>TRBV15|NA|TRBJ1-1
CATSSLGALNTEAFF